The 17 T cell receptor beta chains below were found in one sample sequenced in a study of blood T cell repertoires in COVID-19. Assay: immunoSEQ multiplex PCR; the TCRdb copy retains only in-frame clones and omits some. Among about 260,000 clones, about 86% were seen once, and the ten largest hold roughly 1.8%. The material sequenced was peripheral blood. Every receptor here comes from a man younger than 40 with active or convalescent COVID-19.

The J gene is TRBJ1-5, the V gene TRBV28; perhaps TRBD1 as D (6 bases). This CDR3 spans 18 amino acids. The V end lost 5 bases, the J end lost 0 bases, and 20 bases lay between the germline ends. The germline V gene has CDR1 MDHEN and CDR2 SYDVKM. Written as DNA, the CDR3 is TGTGCCAGCAGTGGATATAGACAGGATACAAATAGCAATCAGCCCCAGCATTTT. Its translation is CASSGYRQDTNSNQPQHF.

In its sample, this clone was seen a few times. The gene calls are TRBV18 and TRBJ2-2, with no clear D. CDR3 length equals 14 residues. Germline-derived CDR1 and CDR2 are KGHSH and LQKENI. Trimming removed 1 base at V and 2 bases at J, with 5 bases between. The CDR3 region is CASSPQANTGELFF. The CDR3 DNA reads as TGTGCCAGCTCACCACAAGCAAACACCGGGGAGCTGTTTTTT.

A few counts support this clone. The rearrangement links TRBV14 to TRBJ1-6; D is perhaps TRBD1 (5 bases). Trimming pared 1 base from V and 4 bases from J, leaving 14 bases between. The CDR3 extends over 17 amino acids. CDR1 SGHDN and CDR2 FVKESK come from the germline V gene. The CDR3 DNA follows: TGTGCCAGCAGCCAAGGAATCCGGGGACTATATAATTCACCCCTCCACTTT. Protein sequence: CASSQGIRGLYNSPLHF.

CDR3 sequence reads: CASSYPPSTGWDTEAFF. DNA of the CDR3: TGTGCCAGCAGTTACCCCCCCTCGACAGGTTGGGACACTGAAGCTTTCTTT. This chain joins TRBV6-2 or TRBV6-3 and TRBJ1-1; maybe TRBD1 (6 bases). Germline CDR1 and CDR2: MNHEY and SVGEGT. With 2 bases removed from V and 3 bases from J, the gap between germline ends came to 19 bases. This CDR3 is 17 amino acids long.

The CDR3 nucleotides read TGTGCCAGCAGCTCTCACCCCAACATGAAAGATACGCAGTATTTT. Translated, it gives CASSSHPNMKDTQYF. The V and J genes are TRBV7-2 and TRBJ2-3; D uncertain. The germline V and J ends were trimmed by 4 bases and 5 bases, with 16 bases remaining between them. This CDR3 is built from 15 residues. CDR1 and CDR2 from the germline V gene are SGHTA and FQGNSA.

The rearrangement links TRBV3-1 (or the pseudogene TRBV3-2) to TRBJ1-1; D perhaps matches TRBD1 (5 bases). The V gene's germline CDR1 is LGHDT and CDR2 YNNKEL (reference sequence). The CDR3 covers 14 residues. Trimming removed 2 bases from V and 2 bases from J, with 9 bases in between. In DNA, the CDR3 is TGTGCCAGCAGCCAACAGGGTGGCAACACTGAAGCTTTCTTT. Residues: CASSQQGGNTEAFF.

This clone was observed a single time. CDR3 coding DNA: TGTGCCAGCAGTTATACGGCAGGGGTCCCCGGGGAGCTGTTTTTT. This codes for CASSYTAGVPGELFF. The chain couples TRBV6-5 to TRBJ2-2; TRBD1 is a possible D gene (6 bases). Trimming took 3 bases from V and 6 from J, leaving 14 bases between them. CDR1 and CDR2 (germline): MNHEY, SVGAGI. The CDR3 consists of 15 residues.

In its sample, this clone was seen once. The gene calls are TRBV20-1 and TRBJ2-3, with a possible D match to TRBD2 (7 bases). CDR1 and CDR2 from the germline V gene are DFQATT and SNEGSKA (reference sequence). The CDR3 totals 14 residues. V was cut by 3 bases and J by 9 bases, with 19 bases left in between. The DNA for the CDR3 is TGCAGTGCTAGTGTTGGGGGGGGCTCTATGACGCAGTATTTT. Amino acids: CSASVGGGSMTQYF.

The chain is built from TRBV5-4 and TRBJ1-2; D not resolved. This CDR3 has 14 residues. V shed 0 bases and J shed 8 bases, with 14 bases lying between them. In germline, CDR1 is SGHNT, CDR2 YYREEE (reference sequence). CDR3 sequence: CASSLAGVRGGYTF. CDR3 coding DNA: TGTGCCAGCAGCTTGGCCGGGGTAAGAGGAGGCTACACCTTC.

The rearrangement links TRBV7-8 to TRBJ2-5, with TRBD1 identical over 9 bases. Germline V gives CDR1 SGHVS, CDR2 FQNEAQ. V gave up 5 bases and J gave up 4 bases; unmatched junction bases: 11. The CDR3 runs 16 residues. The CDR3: CASSHWGTGMRETQYF. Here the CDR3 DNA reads TGTGCCAGCAGCCACTGGGGGACAGGGATGCGAGAGACCCAGTACTTC.

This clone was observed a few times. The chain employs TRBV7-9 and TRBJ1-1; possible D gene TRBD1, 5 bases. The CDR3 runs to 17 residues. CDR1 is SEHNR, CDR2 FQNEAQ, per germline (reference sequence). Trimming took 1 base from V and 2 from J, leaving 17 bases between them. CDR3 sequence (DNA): TGTGCCAGCAGCTTAGTCACAATTGGACAAACTAACACTGAAGCTTTCTTT. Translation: CASSLVTIGQTNTEAFF.

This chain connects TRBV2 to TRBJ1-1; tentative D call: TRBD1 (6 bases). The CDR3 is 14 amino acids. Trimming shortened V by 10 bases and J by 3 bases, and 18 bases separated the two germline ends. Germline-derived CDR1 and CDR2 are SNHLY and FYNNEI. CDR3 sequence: CATARGGEDTEAFF. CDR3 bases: TGTGCCACCGCGCGAGGGGGAGAGGACACTGAAGCTTTCTTT.

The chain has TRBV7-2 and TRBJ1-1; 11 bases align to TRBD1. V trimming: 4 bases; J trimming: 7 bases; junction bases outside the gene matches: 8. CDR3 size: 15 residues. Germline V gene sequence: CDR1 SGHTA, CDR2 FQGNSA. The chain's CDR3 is CASSSIGQGAGEAFF. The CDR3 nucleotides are TGTGCCAGCAGCTCTATTGGACAGGGGGCGGGTGAAGCTTTCTTT.

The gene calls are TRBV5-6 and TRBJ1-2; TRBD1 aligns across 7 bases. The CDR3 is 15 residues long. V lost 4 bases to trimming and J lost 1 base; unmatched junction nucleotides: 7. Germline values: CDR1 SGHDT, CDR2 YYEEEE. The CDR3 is CASSLGGTVNYGYTF. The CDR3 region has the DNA TGTGCCAGCAGCCTGGGGGGGACAGTTAACTATGGCTACACCTTC.

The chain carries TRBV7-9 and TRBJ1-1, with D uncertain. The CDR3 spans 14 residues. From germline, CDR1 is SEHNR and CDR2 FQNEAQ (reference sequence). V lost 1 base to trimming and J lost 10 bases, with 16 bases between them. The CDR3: CASSLVLGLPAAFF. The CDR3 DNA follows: TGTGCCAGCAGCTTAGTACTAGGGCTTCCGGCAGCTTTCTTT.

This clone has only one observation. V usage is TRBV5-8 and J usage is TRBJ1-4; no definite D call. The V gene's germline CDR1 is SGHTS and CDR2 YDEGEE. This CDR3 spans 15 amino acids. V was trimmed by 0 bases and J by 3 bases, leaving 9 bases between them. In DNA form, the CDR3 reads TGTGCCAGCAGCTTGGGTGTATCGTCTAATGAAAAACTGTTTTTT. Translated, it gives CASSLGVSSNEKLFF.

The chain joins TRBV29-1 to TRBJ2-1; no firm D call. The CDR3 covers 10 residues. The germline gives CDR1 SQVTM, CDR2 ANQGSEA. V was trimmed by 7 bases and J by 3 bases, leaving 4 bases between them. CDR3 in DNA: TGCAGCGGGAGCTACAATGAGCAGTTCTTC. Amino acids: CSGSYNEQFF.